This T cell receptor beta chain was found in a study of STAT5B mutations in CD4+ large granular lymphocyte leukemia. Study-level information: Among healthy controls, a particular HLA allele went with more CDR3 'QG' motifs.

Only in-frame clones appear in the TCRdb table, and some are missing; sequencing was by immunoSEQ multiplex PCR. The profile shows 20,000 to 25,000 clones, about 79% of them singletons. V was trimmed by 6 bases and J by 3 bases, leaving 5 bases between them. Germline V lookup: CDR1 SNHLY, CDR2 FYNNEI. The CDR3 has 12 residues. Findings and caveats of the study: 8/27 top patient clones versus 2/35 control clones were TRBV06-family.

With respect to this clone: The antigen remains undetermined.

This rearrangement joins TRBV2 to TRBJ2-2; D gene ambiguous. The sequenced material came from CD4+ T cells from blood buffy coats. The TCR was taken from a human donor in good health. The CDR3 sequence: CASREYTGELFF. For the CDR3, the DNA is TGTGCCAGCAGGGAATACACCGGGGAGCTGTTTTTT. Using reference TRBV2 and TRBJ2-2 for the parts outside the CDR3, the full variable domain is EPEVTQTPSHQVTQMGQEVILRCVPISNHLYFYWYRQILGQKVEFLVSFYNNEISEKSEIFDDQFSVERPDGSNFTLKIRSTKLEDSAMYFCASREYTGELFFGEGSRLTVL.